A single sample is the source of the 2 T cell receptor beta chains below, sequenced in a study of blood T cell repertoires in COVID-19 (dated by TCRdb to about 2020). Library creation used the immunoSEQ multiplex PCR assay. TCRdb retrieved this table from immuneACCESS and kept in-frame rearrangements only. Not all clones are present; in checked studies, unresolved V genes account for under half, and no reason is known for the remainder. Across this sample there are almost 20,000 clones, with roughly 93% seen only once. The top ten constitute over 4% of the sample. Sequenced: peripheral blood. The receptors were sampled from a woman aged 50 to 65 with active COVID-19.

This chain uses TRBV5-4 with TRBJ2-1, with a possible D match to TRBD1 (5 bases). The CDR3 sequence is 17 residues long. CDR1 SGHNT and CDR2 YYREEE come from the germline V gene (reference sequence). The V end was cut by 0 bases, the J end by 0 bases, with 13 bases between. CDR3 bases: TGTGCCAGCAGCTTGGGCGCAGGGATGGGCTCCTACAATGAGCAGTTCTTC. Its translation is CASSLGAGMGSYNEQFF. Looking up the rest from reference TRBV5-4 and TRBJ2-1 gives the full variable domain: ETGVTQSPTHLIKTRGQQVTLRCSSQSGHNTVSWYQQALGQGPQFIFQYYREEENGRGNFPPRFSGLQFPNYSSELNVNALELDDSALYLCASSLGAGMGSYNEQFFGPGTRLTVL.

The CDR3 DNA follows: TGTGCCAGCAGCTCAGGGCGCACCGGGGAGCTGTTTTTT. Translated, it gives CASSSGRTGELFF. V and J are TRBV11-2 and TRBJ2-2; D may be TRBD1 (5 bases). V lost 4 bases, J lost 4 bases, and 7 bases lay in between. Germline V CDR1 and CDR2: SGHAT, FQNNGV. The CDR3 runs to 13 residues. The complete variable domain, with remaining parts taken from reference TRBV11-2 and TRBJ2-2, reads EAGVAQSPRYKIIEKRQSVAFWCNPISGHATLYWYQQILGQGPKLLIQFQNNGVVDDSQLPKDRFSAERLKGVDSTLKIQPAKLEDSAVYLCASSSGRTGELFFGEGSRLTVL.